The 16 T cell receptor beta chains given below trace back to one sample, sequenced in a study of T cell changes during pregnancy in multiple sclerosis. Profiled with immunoSEQ multiplex PCR; TCRdb holds only in-frame clones, not every one. The data show around 75,000 clones, roughly 90% seen once. The specimen comprised CD4+ T cells from peripheral blood mononuclear cells, sampled in the third trimester of pregnancy. The origin of the receptors is a female donor in good health, enrolled as a control in a pregnancy study.

This chain connects TRBV2 to TRBJ1-2; no definite D call. The length of the CDR3 is 12 residues. Germline V gene sequence: CDR1 SNHLY, CDR2 FYNNEI. The V gene lost 9 bases and the J gene lost 0 bases, with 8 bases spanning the gap. CDR3 protein: CASTSSNYGYTF. The CDR3 DNA reads as TGTGCCAGTACTAGTTCTAACTATGGCTACACCTTC.

The CDR3 DNA sequence: TGTGCCTGGAGATCCCCCAGGGGCTTCGGCACAGATACGCAGTATTTT. As protein: CAWRSPRGFGTDTQYF. The rearrangement joins TRBV30 to TRBJ2-3, with D tentatively TRBD1 (6 bases). The CDR3 loop spans 16 amino acids. The V end was cut by 3 bases, the J end by 1 base, with 17 bases between. Germline V lookup: CDR1 GTSNPN, CDR2 SVGIG (reference sequence).

This clone was recorded once. The chain uses TRBV19 and TRBJ1-6; TRBD1 matches 9 bases. Unmatched junction bases numbered 8, after V lost 5 bases and J lost 9 bases. The CDR3 length is 15 residues. From germline, CDR1 is LNHDA and CDR2 SQIVND (reference sequence). The chain's CDR3 is CASSYAGQGISPLHF. The DNA for the CDR3 is TGTGCCAGTAGTTATGCGGGACAGGGTATTTCACCCCTCCACTTT. Combining the CDR3 with reference TRBV19 and TRBJ1-6 gives the whole variable domain DGGITQSPKYLFRKEGQNVTLSCEQNLNHDAMYWYRQDPGQGLRLIYYSQIVNDFQKGDIAEGYSVSREKKESFPLTVTSAQKNPTAFYLCASSYAGQGISPLHFGNGTRLTVT.

The chain carries TRBV5-1 and TRBJ2-5; no firm D call. Trimming took 4 bases from V and 3 from J, leaving 10 bases between them. Per the germline V gene, CDR1 is SGHRS and CDR2 is YFSETQ. This CDR3 comprises 13 residues. CDR3 sequence (DNA): TGCGCCAGCAGCCCCAATACAGAAGAGACCCAGTACTTC. It translates to CASSPNTEETQYF.

This clone has more than one count but fewer than ten. The rearrangement links TRBV11-3 to TRBJ1-1; 10 bases line up with TRBD1. CDR3 length: 13 residues. Germline values: CDR1 SGHNT, CDR2 YENEEA. V was pared by 5 bases and J by 7 bases, with 4 bases of the junction left unmatched. In nucleotides, the CDR3 is TGTGCCAGCAGCCGAGGACAGGGGGTTGAAGCTTTCTTT. This codes for CASSRGQGVEAFF.

V is TRBV19 and J is TRBJ1-1, with D possibly matching TRBD1 (5 bases). The CDR3 sequence is 15 residues long. The V gene lost 5 bases and the J gene lost 6 bases, with 19 bases spanning the gap. CDR1 is LNHDA, CDR2 SQIVND, per germline (reference sequence). The CDR3 spells CASSHQGMGHPEAFF. CDR3 DNA sequence: TGTGCCAGTAGTCATCAGGGAATGGGGCATCCTGAAGCTTTCTTT. The full variable domain, with the rest looked up from reference TRBV19 and TRBJ1-1, is DGGITQSPKYLFRKEGQNVTLSCEQNLNHDAMYWYRQDPGQGLRLIYYSQIVNDFQKGDIAEGYSVSREKKESFPLTVTSAQKNPTAFYLCASSHQGMGHPEAFFGQGTRLTVV.

The rearrangement uses TRBV5-1 and TRBJ2-7, with 16 bases lining up with TRBD2. This CDR3 has 18 amino acids. Germline CDR1 SGHRS, CDR2 YFSETQ. After removal of 4 bases from V and 6 bases from J, the junction contained 13 bases not matched to a gene. The CDR3 loop is CASSPGTSGGAVYFEQYF. The CDR3 nucleotides are TGCGCCAGCAGCCCCGGGACTAGCGGGGGGGCAGTCTATTTCGAGCAGTACTTC.

The chain links TRBV4-2 to TRBJ1-2; TRBD1 matches at 8 bases. There are 14 residues in the CDR3. Germline lookup yields CDR1 LGHNA and CDR2 YNFKEQ. With 4 bases clipped from V and 3 bases from J, the junction kept 4 bases outside the gene matches. CDR3 region: CASSLETGDYGYTF. In DNA form, the CDR3 reads TGTGCCAGCAGCCTCGAGACAGGGGACTATGGCTACACCTTC.

This clone turned up a few times. The rearrangement uses TRBV30 and TRBJ1-1; possibly TRBD1 for D (6 bases). Trimming stripped 0 bases from V and 10 bases from J, with 15 bases between. CDR3 length: 13 residues. CDR1 and CDR2 (germline): GTSNPN, SVGIG (reference sequence). The CDR3 DNA reads as TGTGCCTGGAGTGTCCGGGGGGCGTTGGTAGCTTTCTTT. As protein: CAWSVRGALVAFF.

The chain recombines TRBV11-2 with TRBJ1-1; 8 nucleotides agree with TRBD1. Germline V lookup: CDR1 SGHAT, CDR2 FQNNGV. This CDR3 is built from 13 residues. The junction had 2 bases not matched to a gene; V was cut back by 3 bases and J by 5 bases. The CDR3 DNA reads TGTGCCAGCAGCTTGGACAGGGATACTGAAGCTTTCTTT. This encodes CASSLDRDTEAFF.

CDR3 amino acids: CASSRSDRDTIGSHTTDTQYF. CDR3 DNA: TGCGCCAGCAGTCGATCGGACCGGGACACAATTGGGTCTCACACCACAGATACGCAGTATTTT. This chain connects TRBV23-1 to TRBJ2-3, with D possibly being TRBD1 (6 bases). TRBV23-1 is noted as an ORF with a role that remains uncertain. Trimming stripped 4 bases from V and 2 bases from J, with 31 bases between. The CDR3 length is 21 residues.

This clone was observed a few times. The chain has TRBV6-1 and TRBJ1-1; 11 bases are a match to TRBD1. Germline V CDR1 and CDR2: MNHNS, SASEGT. J lost 4 bases, V lost 2 bases, and 3 bases had no gene match. The CDR3 extends over 15 amino acids. The CDR3 DNA is TGTGCCAGCAGTGAATCGGGGACAGGGGGCACTGAAGCTTTCTTT. Translating gives CASSESGTGGTEAFF.

The chain is built from TRBV29-1 and TRBJ1-2, with 7 bases that match TRBD1. CDR3 length equals 12 residues. Trimming removed 5 bases from V and 4 bases from J; junction bases left unmatched: 4. Germline CDR1 SQVTM, CDR2 ANQGSEA. For the CDR3, the DNA is TGCAGCGTTTGGGGGACAGTCTATGGCTACACCTTC. Encoded protein: CSVWGTVYGYTF.

This chain uses TRBV9 with TRBJ2-5; 8 positions match TRBD1. Germline lookup yields CDR1 SGDLS and CDR2 YYNGEE. The CDR3 contains 15 residues. Trimming cost V 2 bases and J 3 bases; bases outside gene matches: 6. The CDR3 region is CASSVTDRVEETQYF. The CDR3 DNA follows: TGTGCCAGCAGCGTCACGGACAGGGTGGAAGAGACCCAGTACTTC.

The chain links TRBV5-6 to TRBJ1-5, with 8 bases lining up with TRBD1. The V gene's germline CDR1 is SGHDT and CDR2 YYEEEE. V was pared by 1 base and J by 1 base, with 10 bases of the junction left unmatched. The CDR3 is made up of 18 amino acids. CDR3 loop: CASSLYGQGVRSNQPQHF. In DNA form, the CDR3 reads TGTGCCAGCAGCTTGTATGGACAGGGTGTTAGGAGCAATCAGCCCCAGCATTTT.

The genes are TRBV30 and TRBJ1-2, with 11 bases that match TRBD1. The V segment lost 1 base and the J segment 8 bases; nucleotides outside the gene matches: 15. The CDR3 consists of 17 residues. CDR1 is GTSNPN and CDR2 is SVGIG in the germline V gene (reference sequence). CDR3: CAWSGARSGTGGSGYTF. As DNA, the CDR3 is TGTGCCTGGAGTGGGGCTCGGAGCGGGACAGGGGGTTCCGGCTACACCTTC.